These T cell receptor beta chains were read from a single sample in a study of cytomegalovirus exposure and HLA in healthy donors. TCRdb's copy holds only in-frame clones and misses some; the assay was immunoSEQ multiplex PCR. This sample yields around 160,000 clones, of which around 68% are seen a single time; approximately 1.3% belongs to the top ten. Sequenced sample: PBMCs. The source is a man aged 50 or older in good health and CMV-seronegative. The CDR3 runs from the conserved cysteine through the conserved F or W. Fields, in order: J gene, V gene, CDR3 length, D gene, clone size, CDR3 DNA, CDR3 protein. The D gene is left open where the match is weak. Where a row states a size, it is once, few, many or the class of an expanded clone; other rows omit it.

J gene: TRBJ2-2; V gene: TRBV5-1; CDR3 length: 15; D gene: TRBD2; clone size: -; CDR3 DNA: TGCGCCAGCAGCCTGATTAGCGGGGCGGCCGGGGAGCTGTTTTTT; CDR3 protein: CASSLISGAAGELFF
J gene: TRBJ1-5; V gene: TRBV5-1; CDR3 length: 15; D gene: -; clone size: -; CDR3 DNA: TGCGCCAGCAGCTTGGAGGGGATGAGCAATCAGCCCCAGCATTTT; CDR3 protein: CASSLEGMSNQPQHF
J gene: TRBJ1-2; V gene: TRBV27; CDR3 length: 15; D gene: TRBD1; clone size: few; CDR3 DNA: TGTGCCAGCAGCTCGGACAGGGAGGGGAACTATGGCTACACCTTC; CDR3 protein: CASSSDREGNYGYTF
J gene: TRBJ1-1; V gene: TRBV28; CDR3 length: 13; D gene: TRBD1; clone size: few; CDR3 DNA: TGTGCCAGCCGACAGGGGGCGAACACTGAAGCTTTCTTT; CDR3 protein: CASRQGANTEAFF
J gene: TRBJ1-1; V gene: TRBV20-1; CDR3 length: 11; D gene: -; clone size: -; CDR3 DNA: TGCAGTGCTAGACCCAGGGACTCAGCTTTCTTT; CDR3 protein: CSARPRDSAFF
J gene: TRBJ1-2; V gene: TRBV7-2; CDR3 length: 14; D gene: TRBD1; clone size: -; CDR3 DNA: TGTGCCAGCAGCTTATTGAGGGGGCACTATGGCTACACCTTC; CDR3 protein: CASSLLRGHYGYTF
J gene: TRBJ2-7; V gene: TRBV18; CDR3 length: 14; D gene: TRBD2; clone size: -; CDR3 DNA: TGTGCCAGCTCACCACTGGTAGCGGGGGGCGAGCAGTACTTC; CDR3 protein: CASSPLVAGGEQYF
J gene: TRBJ2-2; V gene: TRBV9; CDR3 length: 15; D gene: -; clone size: -; CDR3 DNA: TGTGCCAGCAGCGTCGGGTCTCGAGACACCGGGGAGCTGTTTTTT; CDR3 protein: CASSVGSRDTGELFF
J gene: TRBJ1-2; V gene: TRBV5-6; CDR3 length: 14; D gene: -; clone size: -; CDR3 DNA: TGTGCCAGCAGCCAGGGCAGGCAGCTCTATGGCTACACCTTC; CDR3 protein: CASSQGRQLYGYTF
J gene: TRBJ1-4; V gene: TRBV5-1; CDR3 length: 14; D gene: -; clone size: -; CDR3 DNA: TGCGCCAGCAGCTTGGCGGCAGGGAATGAAAAACTGTTTTTT; CDR3 protein: CASSLAAGNEKLFF
J gene: TRBJ2-7; V gene: TRBV9; CDR3 length: 15; D gene: TRBD2; clone size: -; CDR3 DNA: TGTGCCAGCAGCGTAGGAGTAGCGGGGTCCTACGAGCAGTACTTC; CDR3 protein: CASSVGVAGSYEQYF
J gene: TRBJ2-7; V gene: TRBV6-5; CDR3 length: 13; D gene: TRBD1; clone size: -; CDR3 DNA: TGTGCCAGCAGCACCGGGACAGGGAAAGAGCAGTACTTC; CDR3 protein: CASSTGTGKEQYF
J gene: TRBJ2-5; V gene: TRBV18; CDR3 length: 13; D gene: -; clone size: few; CDR3 DNA: TGTGCCAGCTCACTCGGACAGTACGAGACCCAGTACTTC; CDR3 protein: CASSLGQYETQYF
J gene: TRBJ2-7; V gene: TRBV7-8; CDR3 length: 14; D gene: TRBD1; clone size: -; CDR3 DNA: TGTGCCAGCAGCTTAGGGACAGGGGGGCACGAGCAGTACTTC; CDR3 protein: CASSLGTGGHEQYF
J gene: TRBJ2-7; V gene: TRBV28; CDR3 length: 16; D gene: TRBD1; clone size: -; CDR3 DNA: TGTGCCAGCAGTGCCATTGCGGACAGGGTCTCCTACGAGCAGTACTTC; CDR3 protein: CASSAIADRVSYEQYF
J gene: TRBJ1-4; V gene: TRBV6-5; CDR3 length: 14; D gene: -; clone size: -; CDR3 DNA: TGTGCCAGCAGCCGTGGACAGTCCAATGAAAAACTGTTTTTT; CDR3 protein: CASSRGQSNEKLFF
J gene: TRBJ2-3; V gene: TRBV5-1; CDR3 length: 16; D gene: -; clone size: -; CDR3 DNA: TGCGCCAGCAGCTTGAGGGGACTTGGAGACCCAGATACGCAGTATTTT; CDR3 protein: CASSLRGLGDPDTQYF
J gene: TRBJ2-7; V gene: TRBV2; CDR3 length: 12; D gene: TRBD2; clone size: -; CDR3 DNA: TGTGCCGCGGGCGGGGGGCTGAACGAGCAGTACTTC; CDR3 protein: CAAGGGLNEQYF
J gene: TRBJ2-7; V gene: TRBV29-1; CDR3 length: 13; D gene: -; clone size: -; CDR3 DNA: TGCAGCGTTGAGCCGCTGAGCTCCTACGAGCAGTACTTC; CDR3 protein: CSVEPLSSYEQYF
J gene: TRBJ2-7; V gene: TRBV6-5; CDR3 length: 15; D gene: TRBD2; clone size: -; CDR3 DNA: TGTGCCAGCAGTGTTCGGGGCGGGGGGGCAAACGAGCAGTACTTC; CDR3 protein: CASSVRGGGANEQYF
J gene: TRBJ2-3; V gene: TRBV5-1; CDR3 length: 14; D gene: TRBD2; clone size: -; CDR3 DNA: TGCGCCAGCAGCTTGTTCGCGGGGGGAAATACGCAGTATTTT; CDR3 protein: CASSLFAGGNTQYF
J gene: TRBJ2-7; V gene: TRBV11-2; CDR3 length: 15; D gene: -; clone size: -; CDR3 DNA: TGTGCCAGCAGCTTAGGGAGGAATAGGGCGGACGAGCAGTACTTC; CDR3 protein: CASSLGRNRADEQYF
J gene: TRBJ2-6; V gene: TRBV5-1; CDR3 length: 15; D gene: -; clone size: few; CDR3 DNA: TGCGCCAGCAGCTTACCCAGCTCTGGGGCCAACGTCCTGACTTTC; CDR3 protein: CASSLPSSGANVLTF
J gene: TRBJ1-1; V gene: TRBV9; CDR3 length: 15; D gene: -; clone size: -; CDR3 DNA: TGTGCCAGCAGCGTAGCAAGGGGCCCGAACACTGAAGCTTTCTTT; CDR3 protein: CASSVARGPNTEAFF
J gene: TRBJ1-4; V gene: TRBV7-6; CDR3 length: 15; D gene: TRBD1; clone size: -; CDR3 DNA: TGTGCCAGCAGCCCAGGGGGACAGGGCGGAGAAAAACTGTTTTTT; CDR3 protein: CASSPGGQGGEKLFF
J gene: TRBJ2-6; V gene: TRBV7-2; CDR3 length: 19; D gene: -; clone size: -; CDR3 DNA: TGTGCCAGCAGCTTAGCGAGGGCTCTGAGATCTGGTGGGGCCAACGTCCTGACTTTC; CDR3 protein: CASSLARALRSGGANVLTF
J gene: TRBJ2-7; V gene: TRBV23-1; CDR3 length: 17; D gene: TRBD2; clone size: -; CDR3 DNA: TGCGCCAGCAGTCAATTGGGAGTGTTTCGGGAGGCCTACGAGCAGTACTTC; CDR3 protein: CASSQLGVFREAYEQYF
J gene: TRBJ2-7; V gene: TRBV7-2; CDR3 length: 15; D gene: TRBD2; clone size: once; CDR3 DNA: TGTGCCAGCAGCTTAACTAGCGGGGGGTCCTACGAGCAGTACTTC; CDR3 protein: CASSLTSGGSYEQYF
J gene: TRBJ1-1; V gene: TRBV5-6; CDR3 length: 13; D gene: -; clone size: -; CDR3 DNA: TGTGCCAGCAGCCTCAGGGGTGACACTGAAGCTTTCTTT; CDR3 protein: CASSLRGDTEAFF
J gene: TRBJ2-7; V gene: TRBV6-1; CDR3 length: 13; D gene: TRBD1; clone size: -; CDR3 DNA: TGTGCCAGCAAGGGGACAGGGGTCTACGAGCAGTACTTC; CDR3 protein: CASKGTGVYEQYF
J gene: TRBJ1-1; V gene: TRBV7-9; CDR3 length: 15; D gene: TRBD1; clone size: -; CDR3 DNA: TGTGCCAGCAGCCTTCGGGACAGGGGGAGGACTGAAGCTTTCTTT; CDR3 protein: CASSLRDRGRTEAFF
J gene: TRBJ2-3; V gene: TRBV7-2; CDR3 length: 13; D gene: -; clone size: -; CDR3 DNA: TGTGCCAGCAGCTTACAGGGCCAAGATACGCAGTATTTT; CDR3 protein: CASSLQGQDTQYF
J gene: TRBJ2-1; V gene: TRBV19; CDR3 length: 15; D gene: TRBD1; clone size: -; CDR3 DNA: TGTGCCAGTAGTGTTCAGGGGGCTTCACGGAATGAGCAGTTCTTC; CDR3 protein: CASSVQGASRNEQFF
J gene: TRBJ1-4; V gene: TRBV27; CDR3 length: 14; D gene: -; clone size: -; CDR3 DNA: TGTGCCAGCAGTTTAGCGAGCTCTAATGAAAAACTGTTTTTT; CDR3 protein: CASSLASSNEKLFF
J gene: TRBJ2-7; V gene: TRBV12-5; CDR3 length: 12; D gene: -; clone size: few; CDR3 DNA: TGTGCTAGTGGTTCCCCACACTACGAGCAGTACTTC; CDR3 protein: CASGSPHYEQYF
J gene: TRBJ1-1; V gene: TRBV6-6; CDR3 length: 16; D gene: -; clone size: -; CDR3 DNA: TGTGCCAGCAGTTACTCGTATCTGGGAGGGAACACTGAAGCTTTCTTT; CDR3 protein: CASSYSYLGGNTEAFF
J gene: TRBJ1-4; V gene: TRBV10-2; CDR3 length: 13; D gene: -; clone size: -; CDR3 DNA: TGCGCCAGCAGTGAATTCCGGTGGGAAAAACTGTTTTTT; CDR3 protein: CASSEFRWEKLFF
J gene: TRBJ1-1; V gene: TRBV6-5; CDR3 length: 13; D gene: -; clone size: once; CDR3 DNA: TGTGCCAGCAGTTACGGAGTTCGGACTGAAGCTTTCTTT; CDR3 protein: CASSYGVRTEAFF
J gene: TRBJ2-1; V gene: TRBV5-1; CDR3 length: 14; D gene: -; clone size: few; CDR3 DNA: TGCGCCAGCAGCTCTCCGGGTAACTTCAATGAGCAGTTCTTC; CDR3 protein: CASSSPGNFNEQFF
J gene: TRBJ1-1; V gene: TRBV27; CDR3 length: 14; D gene: TRBD1; clone size: few; CDR3 DNA: TGTGCCAGCAGGCCCGACAGGGCTAACACTGAAGCTTTCTTT; CDR3 protein: CASRPDRANTEAFF
J gene: TRBJ2-7; V gene: TRBV7-9; CDR3 length: 14; D gene: -; clone size: -; CDR3 DNA: TGTGCCAGCAGCTCCCCGACTGGTACCTACGAGCAGTACTTC; CDR3 protein: CASSSPTGTYEQYF
J gene: TRBJ1-5; V gene: TRBV6-5; CDR3 length: 14; D gene: -; clone size: -; CDR3 DNA: TGTGCCAGCAAGGGCAAACTGGGGGGTCAGCCCCAGCATTTT; CDR3 protein: CASKGKLGGQPQHF
J gene: TRBJ1-2; V gene: TRBV7-3; CDR3 length: 13; D gene: -; clone size: few; CDR3 DNA: TGTGCCAGCAGCCGAGGGGGGGGCAATGGCTACACCTTC; CDR3 protein: CASSRGGGNGYTF
J gene: TRBJ1-5; V gene: TRBV28; CDR3 length: 14; D gene: -; clone size: few; CDR3 DNA: TGTGCCAGCAGTACAGGGATTGGCAATCAGCCCCAGCATTTT; CDR3 protein: CASSTGIGNQPQHF
J gene: TRBJ2-1; V gene: TRBV6-5; CDR3 length: 15; D gene: -; clone size: few; CDR3 DNA: TGTGCCAGCAGTCCAACAGGGAGTAGGTACAATGAGCAGTTCTTC; CDR3 protein: CASSPTGSRYNEQFF
J gene: TRBJ1-5; V gene: TRBV19; CDR3 length: 14; D gene: TRBD1; clone size: -; CDR3 DNA: TGTGCCAGTAGTAGACAGGGGTCCAATCAGCCCCAGCATTTT; CDR3 protein: CASSRQGSNQPQHF
J gene: TRBJ2-4; V gene: TRBV5-6; CDR3 length: 16; D gene: TRBD2; clone size: few; CDR3 DNA: TGTGCCAGCAGCTGGGGGCGTAGCGGGGTCCAAACTATTCAGTACTTC; CDR3 protein: CASSWGRSGVQTIQYF
J gene: TRBJ1-1; V gene: TRBV5-1; CDR3 length: 17; D gene: -; clone size: few; CDR3 DNA: TGCGCCAGCAGCTTGCCGTCGGGGGGGCCTATGAACACTGAAGCTTTCTTT; CDR3 protein: CASSLPSGGPMNTEAFF
J gene: TRBJ1-6; V gene: TRBV7-8; CDR3 length: 17; D gene: TRBD1; clone size: few; CDR3 DNA: TGTGCCAGCAGCCCCCGGACAGGTGCCTCCTATAATTCACCCCTCCACTTT; CDR3 protein: CASSPRTGASYNSPLHF
J gene: TRBJ1-6; V gene: TRBV23-1; CDR3 length: 14; D gene: -; clone size: -; CDR3 DNA: TGCGCCAGCACCAAGCCCATTTATAATTCACCCCTCCACTTT; CDR3 protein: CASTKPIYNSPLHF
J gene: TRBJ1-4; V gene: TRBV19; CDR3 length: 15; D gene: -; clone size: -; CDR3 DNA: TGTGCCAGTAGAGTAAGGGCAGGGTTGGGTGAAAAACTGTTTTTT; CDR3 protein: CASRVRAGLGEKLFF